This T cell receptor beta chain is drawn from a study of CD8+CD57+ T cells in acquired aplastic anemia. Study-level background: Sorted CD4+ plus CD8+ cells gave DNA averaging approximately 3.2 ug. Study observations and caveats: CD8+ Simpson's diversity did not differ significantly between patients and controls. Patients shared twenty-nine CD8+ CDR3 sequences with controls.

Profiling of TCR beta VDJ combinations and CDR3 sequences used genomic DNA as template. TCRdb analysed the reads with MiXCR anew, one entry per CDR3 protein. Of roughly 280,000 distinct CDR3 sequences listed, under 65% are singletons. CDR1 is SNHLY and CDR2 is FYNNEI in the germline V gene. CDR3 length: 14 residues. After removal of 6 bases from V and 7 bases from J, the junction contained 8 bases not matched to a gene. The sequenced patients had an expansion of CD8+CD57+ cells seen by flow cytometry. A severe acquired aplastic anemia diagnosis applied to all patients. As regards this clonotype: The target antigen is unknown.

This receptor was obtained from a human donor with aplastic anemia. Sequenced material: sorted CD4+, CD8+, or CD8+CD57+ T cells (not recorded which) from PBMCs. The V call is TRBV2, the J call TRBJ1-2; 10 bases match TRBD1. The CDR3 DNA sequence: TGTGCCAGCAGGGCCGACAGGGGGCTAAGTGGCTACACCTTC. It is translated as CASRADRGLSGYTF.